This entry is about one T cell receptor (beta chain). Its antigen is currently unknown. The sample comes from a study of lymphopenia after photon versus proton radiotherapy. The CDR3 consists of 14 residues. Germline-derived CDR1 and CDR2 are SNHLY and FYNNEI. Trimming stripped 7 bases from V and 2 bases from J, with 11 bases between. Clones were read by immunoSEQ multiplex PCR, and TCRdb kept only the in-frame ones, dropping some. The sample shows 25,000 or so clones, roughly 85% of them seen only once. Study-level findings and limits: Oligoclonal CD8+ Temra expansion after nadir drove photon patients' diversity drop. Proton therapy kept repertoires fairly stable, unlike photons, which gained effector/memory cells.

The clonotype was recovered from a man under 40 with gastric cancer. Sequenced material: peripheral blood, taken from a patient treated with photon-based radiotherapy. V usage is TRBV2 and J usage is TRBJ2-2; D is possibly TRBD2 (6 bases). The CDR3 region has the DNA TGTGCCAGCATGAGGGACTTCAACACCGGGGAGCTGTTTTTT. It yields the protein CASMRDFNTGELFF.